One and the same sample provided the 26 T cell receptor beta chains below, sequenced in a study of T cells after yellow fever vaccination. TCRdb re-derived calls from the 5' RACE reads in MiXCR, one entry per CDR3 protein. The data hold 450,000 to 650,000 distinct CDR3 sequences, with approximately 13% observed a single time. Sequencing used PBMCs, obtained on the day of the yellow fever booster vaccination. The receptors stem from a man aged 25-45 years who received the YFV17D yellow fever vaccine.

This clonotype was counted only a few times. V usage is TRBV5-6 and J usage is TRBJ2-3; possible D gene TRBD2, 6 bases. Germline V gene data show CDR1 as SGHDT and CDR2 as YYEEEE. Trimming left V 1 base short and J 1 base short, with 13 bases between. The CDR3 has 16 residues. The CDR3 sequence: CASSLKWDSGTDTQYF. In nucleotides, the CDR3 is TGTGCCAGCAGCTTGAAATGGGACTCCGGCACAGATACGCAGTATTTT.

V is TRBV7-2 and J is TRBJ1-4, with D maybe TRBD1 (5 bases). Germline values: CDR1 SGHTA, CDR2 FQGNSA. CDR3 length equals 15 residues. V gave up 5 bases and J gave up 6 bases, with 16 bases separating them. CDR3 nucleotides: TGTGCCAGCAGCCCAAAAGTTGGGGGATATGAAAAACTGTTTTTT. This encodes CASSPKVGGYEKLFF.

There are a few counts of this clonotype. The chain employs TRBV7-8 and TRBJ1-4; the D is unclear. CDR1 and CDR2 from the germline V gene are SGHVS and FQNEAQ. The ends were cut back, 0 bases at V and 8 bases at J, with 16 bases in the middle. The CDR3 has 16 residues. CDR3 DNA sequence: TGTGCCAGCAGCTTAGCCGAAGCCCAATCCCCCGAAAAACTGTTTTTT. Amino acids: CASSLAEAQSPEKLFF. Using reference TRBV7-8 and TRBJ1-4 for the parts outside the CDR3, the full variable domain is GAGVSQSPRYKVAKRGQDVALRCDPISGHVSLFWYQQALGQGPEFLTYFQNEAQLDKSGLPSDRFFAERPEGSVSTLKIQRTQQEDSAVYLCASSLAEAQSPEKLFFGSGTQLSVL.

The gene calls are TRBV5-1 and TRBJ1-4, with 9 bases aligning to TRBD1. The CDR3 has 17 amino acids. The V and J ends lost 0 bases and 7 bases, in that order; junction bases with no gene match: 10. Germline V gene data show CDR1 as SGHRS and CDR2 as YFSETQ. CDR3 protein: CASSLEGVGQGVEKLFF. Here the CDR3 DNA reads TGCGCCAGCAGCTTGGAAGGAGTGGGACAGGGTGTTGAAAAACTGTTTTTT.

The genes are TRBV5-8 and TRBJ2-7, with D tentatively TRBD1 (5 bases). Trimming left V 3 bases short and J 2 bases short, with 18 bases between. Germline V gene data show CDR1 as SGHTS and CDR2 as YDEGEE. CDR3 length: 16 residues. DNA for the CDR3: TGTGCCAGCAGCTCCCCCTGGGGCTCTCAGCCCTACGAGCAGTACTTC. Protein sequence: CASSSPWGSQPYEQYF.

The chain has TRBV10-2 and TRBJ2-3; TRBD2 matches 13 bases. Unmatched junction bases numbered 5, after V lost 4 bases and J lost 7 bases. This CDR3 contains 15 residues. The germline CDR1 and CDR2 sequences are WSHSY and SAAADI. CDR3 bases: TGCGCCAGCAGTGTGGGACTAGCGGGAATGTATACGCAGTATTTT. Translated: CASSVGLAGMYTQYF.

In its sample, this clonotype was seen a few times. V is TRBV10-3 and J is TRBJ2-7; D not resolved. This CDR3 is built from 14 residues. Trimming removed 0 bases from V and 7 bases from J, with 13 bases in between. Looked up from germline, CDR1 is ENHRY and CDR2 is SYGVKD. The CDR3 spells CAISESSGFVEQYF. In nucleotides, the CDR3 is TGTGCCATCAGTGAGTCGTCGGGCTTTGTGGAGCAGTACTTC.

This clonotype was observed a handful of times. V usage is TRBV20-1 and J usage is TRBJ2-2; a weak D match, TRBD1 (7 bases). Per the germline V gene, CDR1 is DFQATT and CDR2 is SNEGSKA (reference sequence). Trimming left V 3 bases short and J 0 bases short, with 11 bases between. This CDR3 is 15 amino acids long. This CDR3 reads CSARGGQSNTGELFF. As DNA, the CDR3 is TGCAGTGCTAGGGGGGGACAGTCGAACACCGGGGAGCTGTTTTTT.

This clonotype was seen only a few times. The DNA of the CDR3 is TGTGCCTTCAGGCTAGCTTTCTTT. Translated: CAFRLAFF. The rearrangement uses TRBV18 and TRBJ1-1; no definite D call. V lost 11 bases to trimming and J lost 10 bases, with 8 bases between them. Germline V lookup: CDR1 KGHSH, CDR2 LQKENI. The CDR3 extends over 8 amino acids.

In this sample, this clonotype turned up a few times. V is TRBV12-3 or TRBV12-4 and J is TRBJ2-2; D call uncertain. Trimming stripped 6 bases from V and 3 bases from J, with 5 bases between. This CDR3 comprises 12 residues. The CDR3 here is CASSQDTGELFF. The DNA of the CDR3 is TGTGCCAGCAGCCAGGACACCGGGGAGCTGTTTTTT.

The chain employs TRBV4-3 and TRBJ2-5, with D unclear. In germline, CDR1 is LGHNA, CDR2 YSLEER. This CDR3 region has 14 residues. V was cut by 2 bases and J by 5 bases, with 12 bases left in between. CDR3 sequence (DNA): TGCGCCAGCAGCCAATACCTATCATCTGAGACCCAGTACTTC. Residues: CASSQYLSSETQYF.

This chain joins TRBV12-3 or TRBV12-4 and TRBJ1-1; no firm D call. The CDR3 is 14 amino acids. Trimming stripped 3 bases from V and 1 base from J, with 9 bases between. In nucleotides, the CDR3 is TGTGCCAGCAGTTTGGCCAGCTGGAACACTGAAGCTTTCTTT. This gives the protein CASSLASWNTEAFF.

This clonotype turned up a few times. Here the CDR3 reads CASSVGSIATNEKLFF. The DNA for the CDR3 is TGTGCCAGCTCAGTCGGTTCCATTGCAACTAATGAAAAACTGTTTTTT. The chain carries TRBV12-3 or TRBV12-4 and TRBJ1-4; D remains unclear. The CDR3 has 16 amino acids. Trimming stripped 8 bases from V and 0 bases from J, with 16 bases between.

This rearrangement joins TRBV7-2 to TRBJ2-1; D gene ambiguous. Trimming took 5 bases from V and 5 from J, leaving 10 bases between them. Germline CDR1 is SGHTA and CDR2 is FQGNSA. CDR3 length: 13 residues. In DNA form, the CDR3 reads TGTGCCAGCAGCATGGCACGGGACAATGAGCAGTTCTTC. Encoded protein: CASSMARDNEQFF.

This sequence joins TRBV25-1 and TRBJ1-6; possible D gene TRBD1, 5 bases. CDR3 length equals 16 residues. The V end was cut by 3 bases, the J end by 7 bases, with 16 bases between. Germline CDR1 MGHDK, CDR2 SYGVNS. The CDR3 spells CASSDPAGTSNSPLHF. The CDR3 region has the DNA TGTGCCAGCAGTGACCCAGCCGGGACCTCCAATTCACCCCTCCACTTT. Supplemented by reference TRBV25-1 and TRBJ1-6, the full variable domain reads EADIYQTPRYLVIGTGKKITLECSQTMGHDKMYWYQQDPGMELHLIHYSYGVNSTEKGDLSSESTVSRIRTEHFPLTLESARPSHTSQYLCASSDPAGTSNSPLHFGNGTRLTVT.

This clonotype was seen a handful of times. The gene calls are TRBV18 and TRBJ2-6; D remains ambiguous. Germline assignment: CDR1 KGHSH and CDR2 LQKENI. V lost 3 bases to trimming and J lost 0 bases, with 6 bases between them. This CDR3 is 15 amino acids long. The CDR3 spells CASSPGFSGANVLTF. DNA of the CDR3: TGTGCCAGCTCACCGGGATTCTCTGGGGCCAACGTCCTGACTTTC.

In its sample, this clonotype was seen many times. This chain connects TRBV20-1 to TRBJ1-2; weak D call: TRBD1 (5 bases). V lost 4 bases and J lost 5, with 17 bases in between. The CDR3 sequence is 14 residues long. Germline V lookup: CDR1 DFQATT, CDR2 SNEGSKA (reference sequence). This CDR3 is CSATIWDGLYGYTF. CDR3 DNA sequence: TGCAGTGCTACGATATGGGACGGGTTATATGGCTACACCTTC.

Only a few counts were recorded for this clonotype. This rearrangement joins TRBV18 to TRBJ2-3, with 10 bases that match TRBD2. Losses at the gene ends were 4 bases for V and 0 bases for J; bases not matched to a gene: 4. The CDR3 is made up of 16 amino acids. Germline values: CDR1 KGHSH, CDR2 LQKENI. The CDR3 coding sequence is TGTGCCAGCTCACTAATGACTAGCGGGAGCACAGATACGCAGTATTTT. This encodes CASSLMTSGSTDTQYF.

The chain couples TRBV2 to TRBJ2-7; TRBD2 aligns across 12 bases. Germline trimming cut 10 bases from V and 3 bases from J; bases unmatched to any gene: 13. The length of the CDR3 is 16 residues. Germline CDR1 SNHLY, CDR2 FYNNEI. The CDR3 protein is CANLAGGPGWSYEQYF. DNA of the CDR3: TGTGCCAACCTAGCGGGAGGGCCTGGCTGGAGCTACGAGCAGTACTTC.

This clonotype was counted only a few times. The V call is TRBV18, the J call TRBJ2-5; 13 bases match TRBD2. Germline V gives CDR1 KGHSH, CDR2 LQKENI. This CDR3 is built from 16 residues. Trimming at V came to 3 bases and at J to 4 bases, leaving 5 bases not matched to a gene. CDR3 coding DNA: TGTGCCAGCTCACCGGGACTAGCGGGAACCGGAGAGACCCAGTACTTC. It encodes CASSPGLAGTGETQYF.

The sample holds a few counts of this clonotype. V is TRBV9 and J is TRBJ2-3, with TRBD2 as a possible D gene (6 bases). This CDR3 has 15 residues. Deletions cut 2 bases from V and 3 bases from J, with 13 bases between. CDR1 SGDLS and CDR2 YYNGEE come from the germline V gene. CDR3 region: CASSVASVITDTQYF. Written as DNA, the CDR3 is TGTGCCAGCAGCGTCGCTAGCGTGATTACAGATACGCAGTATTTT.

In its sample, this clonotype was seen a few times. The chain links TRBV7-2 to TRBJ1-4, with D possibly matching TRBD1 (5 bases). The V and J ends lost 1 base and 0 bases respectively, with 9 bases between them. CDR3 length: 16 amino acids. Germline loops: CDR1 SGHTA, CDR2 FQGNSA. CDR3 bases: TGTGCCAGCAGCTTAGGGGGACCCCCAACTAATGAAAAACTGTTTTTT. Translating gives CASSLGGPPTNEKLFF.

J is TRBJ2-7 and V is TRBV6-2 or TRBV6-3; 9 nucleotides line up with TRBD2. The CDR3 totals 15 residues. The J segment lost 1 base and the V segment lost 5 bases, leaving 6 bases of the junction unmatched. Looked up from germline, CDR1 is MNHEY and CDR2 is SVGEGT. The CDR3 DNA sequence: TGTGCCAGCAGTCCCCTAGCGGGGCATTCCTACGAGCAGTACTTC. Its translation: CASSPLAGHSYEQYF.

This clonotype turned up a few times. This chain uses TRBV2 with TRBJ2-2, with TRBD2 matching over 9 bases. The CDR3 has 19 residues. V dropped 3 bases and J dropped 2; count of bases not matched to a gene: 13. In germline, CDR1 is SNHLY, CDR2 FYNNEI. As DNA, the CDR3 is TGTGCCAGCAGTGACCCCCATCTGACTAGCGGACATAACACCGGGGAGCTGTTTTTT. As protein: CASSDPHLTSGHNTGELFF.

The chain uses TRBV3-1 and TRBJ2-1, with D maybe TRBD2 (5 bases). Germline V lookup: CDR1 LGHDT, CDR2 YNNKEL (reference sequence). This CDR3 spans 13 amino acids. Trimming pared 6 bases from V and 15 bases from J, leaving 21 bases between. For the CDR3, the DNA is TGTGCCAGCAGTCAGTCTAGCAACGGTTTTAGGTTCTTC. This codes for CASSQSSNGFRFF.

V is TRBV6-1 and J is TRBJ2-3; weak D call: TRBD2 (7 bases). CDR1 and CDR2 from the germline V gene are MNHNS and SASEGT. The ends were cut back, 8 bases at V and 0 bases at J, with 21 bases in the middle. CDR3 length: 17 residues. Written as DNA, the CDR3 is TGTGCCAGCTCTCACTGGGGGGGCCGCACTAGCACAGATACGCAGTATTTT. Its protein is CASSHWGGRTSTDTQYF.